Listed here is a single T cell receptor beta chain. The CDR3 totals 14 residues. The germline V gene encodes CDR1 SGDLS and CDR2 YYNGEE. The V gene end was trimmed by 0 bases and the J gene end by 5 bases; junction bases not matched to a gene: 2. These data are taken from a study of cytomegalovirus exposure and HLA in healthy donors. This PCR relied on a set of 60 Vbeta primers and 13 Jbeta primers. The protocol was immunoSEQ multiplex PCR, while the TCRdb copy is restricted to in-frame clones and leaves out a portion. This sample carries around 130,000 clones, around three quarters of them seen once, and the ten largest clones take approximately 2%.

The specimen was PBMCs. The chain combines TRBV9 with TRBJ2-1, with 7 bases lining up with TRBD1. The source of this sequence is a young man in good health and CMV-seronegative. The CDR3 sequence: CASSVGDSHNEQFF. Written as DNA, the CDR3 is TGTGCCAGCAGCGTAGGGGACAGCCACAATGAGCAGTTCTTC.